This T cell receptor beta chain was sequenced for a study of OX40 agonist ivuxolimab in advanced cancers. Background for the entire study: Ivuxolimab was an agonistic, fully human IgG2 monoclonal antibody directed against OX40 (CD134), a costimulatory receptor. Intravenous ivuxolimab was administered to patients every 2 weeks at six dose levels: 0.01, 0.1, 0.3, 1.5, 3 and 10 mg/kg. Among the roughly 50 dose-escalation patients, some 20 had hepatocellular carcinoma, roughly 15 melanoma, 9 renal cell carcinoma and 9 head and neck cancer. In the dose-escalation cohort, more than 75% of patients were male, and the mean age was approximately 60 years, with a range of roughly 23 to 85. Prior anti-PD-1, anti-PD-L1 or anti-CTLA-4 therapy was permitted, and checkpoint inhibitors had been received by about 37% of dose-escalation patients. Three dose-escalation patients achieved partial responses, one with hepatocellular carcinoma and two with cutaneous melanoma. Peripheral TCRbeta sequencing was intended to test whether TCR sequence diversity was altered and clonal T-cell expansion was caused by ivuxolimab. The paper describes the monotherapy dose-escalation part (N of about 54 patients) of the phase I trial of ivuxolimab. Summary of the overall study and its limitations: Low levels of normalized T-cell clonal expansion were also seen in some patients who did not respond. In the 0.1-3.0 mg/kg groups, partial responders were among the patients with the lowest normalized peripheral clonal expansion, particularly in CD8+ T cells. At doses of 0.1 to 3.0 mg/kg, clonal expansion of both CD4+ and CD8+ T cells in blood was seen between baseline and week 6. After ivuxolimab, expanded clones were on average more numerous among CD8+ T cells than among CD4+ T cells. Antigen specificity was not determined for the clonally expanded peripheral T cells.

After removal of 7 bases from V and 6 bases from J, the junction retains 11 bases not matched to a gene. From cysteine to phenylalanine, the CDR3 is 16 amino acids long. The DNA shown is the 48-base CDR3, in frame from base 1. Looking up the germline V gene (reference sequence) yields CDR1 MNHNY and CDR2 SVGAGI. A remark on this clone: The specificity of this receptor is unknown. Within one base of it there is no much larger clone, and no base qualities were kept.

Genomic DNA was isolated from the sorted cells so that the TCRbeta CDR3 region could be sequenced. The immunoSEQ Assay was used to sequence the TCRbeta CDR3 regions. TCRdb took over this immuneACCESS table, retaining in-frame rearrangements with V and J assigned. Such tables are incomplete; in checked studies, under half of the missing clones stem from an unresolved V gene, and the remainder is unexplained. Present in this sample are roughly 100,000 clones, more than 75% of which were seen just once. The ten largest clones represent approximately 0.3% of the sample. Patients with a history of autoimmune disease or receiving systemic immunosuppression were excluded from the trial. Peripheral blood for TCR sequencing was collected from all dose cohorts at baseline, on cycle 4 day 1, and on cycle 7 day 1. The samples were drawn from a first-in-human, open-label, multicenter phase I dose-escalation trial of ivuxolimab. Adults with locally advanced or metastatic head and neck squamous cell, hepatocellular, melanoma or renal cell carcinoma were enrolled in the trial. Before TCR sequencing, CD4+ T cells and CD8+ T cells from peripheral blood were sorted into separate populations.

This clonotype was sampled from an adult with an advanced solid tumor such as melanoma, head and neck, liver or kidney cancer. Recombination joined TRBV6-6 with TRBJ2-1; the junction holds 11 bases that match TRBD2. The sequencing used CD4+ or CD8+ T cells sorted from blood, collected in a trial of the OX40 agonist ivuxolimab. The CDR3 sequence is CASTRALAGGSNEQFF. The nucleotides read TGTGCCAGCACCCGAGCCCTAGCGGGGGGTTCCAATGAGCAGTTCTTC.